These 12 T cell receptor beta chains were sequenced from one sample in a study of blood T cell repertoires in COVID-19. Profiled with immunoSEQ multiplex PCR; TCRdb holds only in-frame clones, not every one. The sample lists around 300,000 clones, 85% to 90% occurring once. Material: peripheral blood. All receptors come from a woman aged 40 to 49 with COVID-19, enrolled during active disease.

The CDR3: CSARDRAEAFF. For the CDR3, the DNA is TGCAGTGCTAGAGACAGGGCTGAAGCTTTCTTT. The chain links TRBV20-1 to TRBJ1-1; maybe TRBD1 (5 bases). Trimming pared 0 bases from V and 6 bases from J, leaving 5 bases between. Germline assignment: CDR1 DFQATT and CDR2 SNEGSKA (reference sequence). The CDR3 totals 11 residues.

This clone was recorded a few times. The rearrangement links TRBV2 to TRBJ1-1; 7 bases fit TRBD1. V trimming: 8 bases; J trimming: 2 bases; junction bases outside the gene matches: 8. Looked up from germline, CDR1 is SNHLY and CDR2 is FYNNEI. CDR3 size: 14 residues. CDR3: CASVYGTDNTEAFF. The CDR3 DNA reads as TGTGCCAGCGTCTACGGGACAGATAACACTGAAGCTTTCTTT.

The chain has TRBV25-1 and TRBJ1-1; D is ambiguous. V gave up 4 bases and J gave up 9 bases, with 12 bases separating them. Germline V gene sequence: CDR1 MGHDK, CDR2 SYGVNS. CDR3 size: 12 residues. DNA for the CDR3: TGTGCCAGCAGTGCGCCAGGTATCAAAGCTTTCTTT. Its protein is CASSAPGIKAFF.

This rearrangement joins TRBV7-9 to TRBJ1-1; weak D call: TRBD1 (6 bases). The CDR3 runs to 13 residues. The germline V and J ends were trimmed by 4 bases and 6 bases, with 12 bases remaining between them. The germline CDR1 and CDR2 sequences are SEHNR and FQNEAQ (reference sequence). The CDR3 sequence is CASSSGTISEAFF. In DNA form, the CDR3 reads TGTGCCAGCAGCTCCGGGACAATCTCTGAAGCTTTCTTT.

The J gene is TRBJ2-5, the V gene TRBV28; a weak D match, TRBD2 (6 bases). Germline assignment: CDR1 MDHEN and CDR2 SYDVKM. Between the trimmed V and J ends, which lost 6 bases and 12 bases, there was a span of 20 bases. This CDR3 is built from 13 residues. CDR3 DNA: TGTGCCAGCAGATCTGTCCACCGGGACTCCGAGTACTTC. It translates to CASRSVHRDSEYF.

The V gene is TRBV2, the J gene TRBJ1-5; D call uncertain. There are 17 residues in the CDR3. Trimming took off 8 bases at V and 0 bases at J, with 20 bases between the two ends. CDR1 is SNHLY, CDR2 FYNNEI, per germline. As DNA, the CDR3 is TGTGCCAGCTCGGCCAGCCGATCACTATATAGCAATCAGCCCCAGCATTTT. It is translated as CASSASRSLYSNQPQHF.

This clone was counted a single time. The V call is TRBV4-3, the J call TRBJ2-5; 8 nucleotides agree with TRBD2. V was pared by 4 bases and J by 5 bases, with 9 bases of the junction left unmatched. From germline, CDR1 is LGHNA and CDR2 YSLEER. The CDR3 totals 15 residues. This CDR3 reads CASSPRAGGPETQYF. DNA of the CDR3: TGCGCCAGCAGCCCCAGGGCGGGAGGTCCTGAGACCCAGTACTTC.

The V call is TRBV5-1, the J call TRBJ2-3; 7 nucleotides match TRBD2. Germline lookup yields CDR1 SGHRS and CDR2 YFSETQ. The CDR3 runs 14 residues. CDR3 loop: CGSYRGDGTDTQYF. The CDR3 coding sequence is TGCGGTTCGTACCGGGGGGATGGCACAGATACGCAGTATTTT.

The chain links TRBV28 to TRBJ1-2; the D is unclear. This CDR3 region has 15 residues. V lost 7 bases and J lost 1, with 16 bases in between. CDR1 and CDR2 from the germline V gene are MDHEN and SYDVKM. The CDR3 DNA sequence: TGTGCCAGCACCCCTGAGCCACCTAATAACTATGGCTACACCTTC. Translating it yields CASTPEPPNNYGYTF.

The chain employs TRBV11-2 and TRBJ1-1; D call uncertain. The CDR3 sequence is 15 residues long. V was trimmed by 4 bases and J by 5 bases, leaving 17 bases between them. From germline, CDR1 is SGHAT and CDR2 FQNNGV. The CDR3 reads CASSSYRGEGTEAFF. The CDR3 DNA sequence: TGTGCCAGCAGCTCCTACCGTGGGGAGGGAACTGAAGCTTTCTTT.

V gene TRBV7-9 combines with J gene TRBJ1-5; D call uncertain. With 3 bases removed from V and 1 base from J, the gap between germline ends came to 4 bases. This CDR3 is 13 amino acids long. Germline CDR1 and CDR2: SEHNR and FQNEAQ (reference sequence). The CDR3 coding sequence is TGTGCCAGCAGCTTTGGCAGCAATCAGCCCCAGCATTTT. Its protein product is CASSFGSNQPQHF.

The chain recombines TRBV3-1 (or the pseudogene TRBV3-2) with TRBJ2-7, with a possible D match to TRBD1 (5 bases). This CDR3 spans 14 amino acids. The ends were cut back, 3 bases at V and 2 bases at J, with 11 bases in the middle. Germline lookup yields CDR1 LGHDT and CDR2 YNNKEL (reference sequence). CDR3 sequence: CASSQQGWAYEQYF. The DNA of the CDR3 is TGTGCCAGCAGCCAGCAGGGATGGGCCTACGAGCAGTACTTC.